The entry below describes one TCR beta chain. As yet, its antigen is unknown. CDR3 length: 14 residues. The ends were cut back, 4 bases at V and 6 bases at J, with 17 bases in the middle. CDR1 is SGHTS, CDR2 YDEGEE, per germline. Oncomine TCR Beta short-read sequencing was applied to DNA from cultured CD4+ T cells. Via MiXCR, TCRdb re-called the PCR reads, giving one row per CDR3 protein. The data hold about 25,000 distinct CDR3 sequences, with 28% observed a single time. Time point meaning: late sampling 161 to 241 days after vaccination in a few convalescent patients. Treatment in this sample: approximately nine-day PBMC culture with coronavirus spike peptide pools or control peptides (ViraFEST assay). These data come from a study of vaccination and CD4 T cells after COVID-19. At the level of the study: Each convalescent patient was PCR positive for SARS-CoV-2 on nasal swab; roughly ten cases were mild and one severe. Post-COVID draws followed diagnosis by a median roughly 99 days (range 35 to 161). Overlapping spike pools from SARS-CoV-2 and HCoV-NL63, HCoV-OC43 and HCoV-229E served as culture stimuli. Some control cultures received a CEFX pool, which served as the positive control. Others received an HIV-1 Nef pool or no peptide.

Sequenced here: CD4+ T cells from blood, cultured in vitro, sampled about 7 months after SARS-CoV-2 vaccination. The chain combines TRBV5-8 with TRBJ2-7; D perhaps matches TRBD1 (6 bases). The receptor's source is a human donor who had recovered from COVID-19. The CDR3 loop reads CASSITNRVGEQYF. The CDR3 coding sequence is TGTGCCAGCAGCATAACGAACAGGGTAGGCGAGCAGTACTTC.